This T cell receptor beta chain was documented in a study of Tregs in tolerant kidney transplant recipients. Trimming shortened V by 0 bases and J by 4 bases, and 7 bases separated the two germline ends. CDR3 length equals 14 residues. The germline CDR1 and CDR2 sequences are LNHNV and YYDKDF (reference sequence). Generated by immunoSEQ multiplex PCR, the TCRdb table keeps only in-frame clones and is missing some. The top ten clones hold more than 0.5% of a sample with 120,000 or so clones, roughly 92% of them seen once. The clonotype was recovered from a human donor in good health. The sample taken for sequencing was CD4+ T cells from blood. The rearrangement joins TRBV15 to TRBJ1-5; no clear D gene. The CDR3 region is CATSRELGNQPQHF. DNA of the CDR3: TGTGCCACCAGCAGAGAACTAGGGAATCAGCCCCAGCATTTT.